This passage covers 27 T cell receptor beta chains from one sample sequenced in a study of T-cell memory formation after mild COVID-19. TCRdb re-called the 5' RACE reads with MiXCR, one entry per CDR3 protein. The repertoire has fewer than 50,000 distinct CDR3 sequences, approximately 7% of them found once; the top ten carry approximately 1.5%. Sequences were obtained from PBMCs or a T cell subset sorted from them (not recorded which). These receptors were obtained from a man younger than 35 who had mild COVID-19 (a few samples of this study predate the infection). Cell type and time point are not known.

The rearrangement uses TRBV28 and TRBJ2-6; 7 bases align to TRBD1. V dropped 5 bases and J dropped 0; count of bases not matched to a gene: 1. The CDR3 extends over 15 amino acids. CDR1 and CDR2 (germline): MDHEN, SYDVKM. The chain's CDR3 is CASSGTVSGANVLTF. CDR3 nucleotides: TGTGCCAGCAGTGGGACAGTCTCTGGGGCCAACGTCCTGACTTTC.

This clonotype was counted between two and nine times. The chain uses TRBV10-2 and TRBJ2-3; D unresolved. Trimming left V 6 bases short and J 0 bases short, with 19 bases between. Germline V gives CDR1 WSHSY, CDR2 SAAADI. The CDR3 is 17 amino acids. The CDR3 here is CASRDPFGSESTDTQYF. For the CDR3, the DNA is TGCGCCAGCAGGGACCCCTTTGGCAGCGAGAGCACAGATACGCAGTATTTT.

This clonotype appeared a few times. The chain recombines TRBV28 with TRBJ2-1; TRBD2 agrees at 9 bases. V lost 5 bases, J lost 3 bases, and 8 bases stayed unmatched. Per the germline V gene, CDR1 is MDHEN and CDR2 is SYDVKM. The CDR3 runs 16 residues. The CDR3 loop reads CASSDGAGGLYNEQFF. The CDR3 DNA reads TGTGCCAGCAGTGACGGAGCGGGGGGCCTCTACAATGAGCAGTTCTTC.

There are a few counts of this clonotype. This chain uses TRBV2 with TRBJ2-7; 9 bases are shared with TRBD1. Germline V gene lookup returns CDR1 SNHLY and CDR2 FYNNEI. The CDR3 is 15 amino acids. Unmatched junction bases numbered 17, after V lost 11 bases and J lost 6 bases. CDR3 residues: CADAPDRGSTGEQYF. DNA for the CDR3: TGTGCCGACGCCCCGGACAGGGGTTCGACGGGCGAGCAGTACTTC.

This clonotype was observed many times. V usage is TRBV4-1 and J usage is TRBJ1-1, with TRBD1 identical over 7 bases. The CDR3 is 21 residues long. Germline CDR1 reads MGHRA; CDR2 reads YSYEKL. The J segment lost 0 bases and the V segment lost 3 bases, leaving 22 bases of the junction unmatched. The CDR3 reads CASSQLFQNFRDSLLNTEAFF. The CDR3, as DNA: TGCGCCAGCAGCCAGCTATTCCAGAATTTCCGGGACAGCCTTCTGAACACTGAAGCTTTCTTT.

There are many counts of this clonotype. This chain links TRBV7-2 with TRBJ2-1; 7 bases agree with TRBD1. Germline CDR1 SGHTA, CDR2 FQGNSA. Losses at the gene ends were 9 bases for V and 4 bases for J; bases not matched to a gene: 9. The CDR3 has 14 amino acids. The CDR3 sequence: CASRRQGSYNEQFF. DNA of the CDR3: TGTGCCAGTCGGCGACAGGGATCGTACAATGAGCAGTTCTTC.

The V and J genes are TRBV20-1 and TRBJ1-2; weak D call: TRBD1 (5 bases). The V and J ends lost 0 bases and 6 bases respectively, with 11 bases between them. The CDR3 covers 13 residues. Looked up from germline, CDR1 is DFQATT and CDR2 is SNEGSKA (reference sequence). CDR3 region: CSARDPRGDGYTF. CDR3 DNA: TGCAGTGCTAGAGACCCCCGGGGGGATGGCTACACCTTC.

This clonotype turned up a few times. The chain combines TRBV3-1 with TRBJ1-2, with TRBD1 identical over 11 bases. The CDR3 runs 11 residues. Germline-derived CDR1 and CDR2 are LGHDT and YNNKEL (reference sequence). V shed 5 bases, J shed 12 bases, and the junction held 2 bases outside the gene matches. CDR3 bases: TGTGCCAGCAGCGGACAGGGGGCACACACCTTC. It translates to CASSGQGAHTF.

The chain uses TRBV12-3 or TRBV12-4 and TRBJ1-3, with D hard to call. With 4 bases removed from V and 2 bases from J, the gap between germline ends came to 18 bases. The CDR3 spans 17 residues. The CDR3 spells CASSSHEPGPAGNTIYF. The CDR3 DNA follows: TGTGCCAGCAGTTCCCACGAACCAGGACCGGCTGGAAACACCATATATTTT.

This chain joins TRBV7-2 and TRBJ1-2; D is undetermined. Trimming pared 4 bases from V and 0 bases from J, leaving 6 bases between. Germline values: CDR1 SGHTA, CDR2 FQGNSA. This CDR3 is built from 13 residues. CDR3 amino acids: CASSSLPNYGYTF. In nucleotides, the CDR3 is TGTGCCAGCAGCTCCTTGCCTAACTATGGCTACACCTTC.

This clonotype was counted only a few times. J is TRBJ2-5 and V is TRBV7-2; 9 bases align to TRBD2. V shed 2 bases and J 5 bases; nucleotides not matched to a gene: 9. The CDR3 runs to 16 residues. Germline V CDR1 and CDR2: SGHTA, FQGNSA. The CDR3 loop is CASSLRPAGGGETQYF. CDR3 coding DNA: TGTGCCAGCAGCTTAAGGCCAGCGGGGGGAGGCGAGACCCAGTACTTC.

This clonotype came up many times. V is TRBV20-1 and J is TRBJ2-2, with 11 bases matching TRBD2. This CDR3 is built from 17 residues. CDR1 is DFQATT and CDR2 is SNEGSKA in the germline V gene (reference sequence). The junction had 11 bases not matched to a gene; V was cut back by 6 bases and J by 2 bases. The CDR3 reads CSAPTSGALINTGELFF. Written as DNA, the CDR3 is TGCAGTGCGCCGACTAGCGGGGCACTCATAAACACCGGGGAGCTGTTTTTT.

The CDR3 nucleotides read TGTGCCAGCAGTTTATGGACCACCGGGACCGTCACAGATACGCAGTATTTT. This translates into CASSLWTTGTVTDTQYF. The chain combines TRBV27 with TRBJ2-3, with D perhaps matching TRBD1 or TRBD2 (5 bases each). V shed 1 base and J shed 2 bases, with 16 bases lying between them. Germline loops: CDR1 MNHEY, CDR2 SMNVEV (reference sequence). The CDR3 runs to 17 residues.

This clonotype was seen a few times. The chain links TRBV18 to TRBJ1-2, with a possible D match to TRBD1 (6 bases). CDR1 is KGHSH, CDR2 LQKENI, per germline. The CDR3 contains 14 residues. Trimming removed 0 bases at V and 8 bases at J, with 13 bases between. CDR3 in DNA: TGTGCCAGCTCACCACCAGCAGGGGTGGGCGGCTACACCTTC. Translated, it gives CASSPPAGVGGYTF.

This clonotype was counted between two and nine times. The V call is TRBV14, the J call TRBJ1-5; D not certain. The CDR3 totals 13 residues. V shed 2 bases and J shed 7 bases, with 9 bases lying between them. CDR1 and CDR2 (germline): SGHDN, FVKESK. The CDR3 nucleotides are TGTGCCAGCAGCCAACAGATAGGGCAGCCCCAGCATTTT. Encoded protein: CASSQQIGQPQHF.

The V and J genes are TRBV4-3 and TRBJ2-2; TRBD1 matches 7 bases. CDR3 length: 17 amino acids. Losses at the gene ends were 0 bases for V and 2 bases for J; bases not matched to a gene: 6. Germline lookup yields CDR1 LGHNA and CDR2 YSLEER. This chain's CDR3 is CASSQEFGTENTGELFF. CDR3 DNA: TGCGCCAGCAGCCAAGAATTCGGGACAGAAAACACCGGGGAGCTGTTTTTT.

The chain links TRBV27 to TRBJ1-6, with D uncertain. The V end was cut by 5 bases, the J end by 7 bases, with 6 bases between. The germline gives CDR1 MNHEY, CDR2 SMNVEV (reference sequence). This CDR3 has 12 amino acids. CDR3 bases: TGTGCCAGCAGTGAAACAAATTCACCCCTCCACTTT. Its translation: CASSETNSPLHF.

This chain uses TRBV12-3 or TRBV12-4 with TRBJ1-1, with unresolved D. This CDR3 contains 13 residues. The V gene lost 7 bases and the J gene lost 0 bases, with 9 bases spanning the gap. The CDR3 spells CASTGEVNTEAFF. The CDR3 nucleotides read TGTGCCAGCACCGGGGAGGTGAACACTGAAGCTTTCTTT.

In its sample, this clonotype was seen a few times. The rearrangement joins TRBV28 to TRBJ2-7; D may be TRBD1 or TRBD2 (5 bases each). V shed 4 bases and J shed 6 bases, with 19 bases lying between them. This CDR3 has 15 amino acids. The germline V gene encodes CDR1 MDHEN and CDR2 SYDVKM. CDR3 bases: TGTGCCAGCAGTTGGCGAGGGGTAACCTCCCGCGAGCAGTACGTC. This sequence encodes CASSWRGVTSREQYV.

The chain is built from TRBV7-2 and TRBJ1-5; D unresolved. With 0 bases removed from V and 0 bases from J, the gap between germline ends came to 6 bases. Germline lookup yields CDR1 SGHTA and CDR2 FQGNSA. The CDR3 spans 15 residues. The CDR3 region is CASSLARVSNQPQHF. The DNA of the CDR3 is TGTGCCAGCAGCTTAGCGCGAGTTAGCAATCAGCCCCAGCATTTT.

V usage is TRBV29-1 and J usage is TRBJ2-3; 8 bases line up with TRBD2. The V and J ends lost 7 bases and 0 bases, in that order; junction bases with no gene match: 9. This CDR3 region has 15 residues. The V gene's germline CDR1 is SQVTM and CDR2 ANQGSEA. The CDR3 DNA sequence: TGCAGCGCAACTACTAGCGGCCATAGCACAGATACGCAGTATTTT. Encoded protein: CSATTSGHSTDTQYF.

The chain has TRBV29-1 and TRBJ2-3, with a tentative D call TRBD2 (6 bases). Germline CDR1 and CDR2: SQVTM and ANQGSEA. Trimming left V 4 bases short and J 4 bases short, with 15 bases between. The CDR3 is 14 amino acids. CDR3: CSVAAGGVSDTQYF. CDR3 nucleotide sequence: TGCAGCGTTGCCGCCGGCGGGGTCTCAGATACGCAGTATTTT.

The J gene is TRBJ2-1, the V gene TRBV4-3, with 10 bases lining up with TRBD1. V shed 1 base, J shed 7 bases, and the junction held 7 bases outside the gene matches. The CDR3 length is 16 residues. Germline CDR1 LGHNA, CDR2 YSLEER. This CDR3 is CASSQVGDRGRNEQFF. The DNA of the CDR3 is TGCGCCAGCAGCCAAGTGGGTGACAGGGGGCGAAATGAGCAGTTCTTC.

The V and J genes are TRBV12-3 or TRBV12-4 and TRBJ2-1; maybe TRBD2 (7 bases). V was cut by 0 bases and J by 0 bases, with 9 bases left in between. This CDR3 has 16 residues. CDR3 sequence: CASSLAGGGSYNEQFF. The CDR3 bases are TGTGCCAGCAGTTTAGCGGGAGGGGGCTCCTACAATGAGCAGTTCTTC.

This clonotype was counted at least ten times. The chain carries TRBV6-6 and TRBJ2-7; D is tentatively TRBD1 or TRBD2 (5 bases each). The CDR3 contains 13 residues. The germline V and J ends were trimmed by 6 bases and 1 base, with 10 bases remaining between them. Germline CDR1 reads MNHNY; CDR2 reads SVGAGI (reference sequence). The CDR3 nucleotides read TGTGCCAGCAGGGGGGACGGATCCTACGAGCAGTACTTC. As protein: CASRGDGSYEQYF.

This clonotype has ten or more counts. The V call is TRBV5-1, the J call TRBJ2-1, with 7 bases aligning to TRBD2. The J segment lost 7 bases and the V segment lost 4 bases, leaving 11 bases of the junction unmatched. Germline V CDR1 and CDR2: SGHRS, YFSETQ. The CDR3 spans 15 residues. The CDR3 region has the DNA TGCGCCAGCAGCCCGGGAGGTCTCGGCTCGAATGAGCAGTTCTTC. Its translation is CASSPGGLGSNEQFF. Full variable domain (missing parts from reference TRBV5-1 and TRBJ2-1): KAGVTQTPRYLIKTRGQQVTLSCSPISGHRSVSWYQQTPGQGLQFLFEYFSETQRNKGNFPGRFSGRQFSNSRSEMNVSTLELGDSALYLCASSPGGLGSNEQFFGPGTRLTVL.

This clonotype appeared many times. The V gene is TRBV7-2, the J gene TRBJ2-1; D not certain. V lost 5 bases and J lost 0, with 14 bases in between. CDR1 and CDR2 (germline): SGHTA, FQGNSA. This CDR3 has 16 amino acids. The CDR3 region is CASSPPQPSSYNEQFF. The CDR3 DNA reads TGTGCCAGCAGCCCCCCGCAGCCTAGCTCCTACAATGAGCAGTTCTTC.